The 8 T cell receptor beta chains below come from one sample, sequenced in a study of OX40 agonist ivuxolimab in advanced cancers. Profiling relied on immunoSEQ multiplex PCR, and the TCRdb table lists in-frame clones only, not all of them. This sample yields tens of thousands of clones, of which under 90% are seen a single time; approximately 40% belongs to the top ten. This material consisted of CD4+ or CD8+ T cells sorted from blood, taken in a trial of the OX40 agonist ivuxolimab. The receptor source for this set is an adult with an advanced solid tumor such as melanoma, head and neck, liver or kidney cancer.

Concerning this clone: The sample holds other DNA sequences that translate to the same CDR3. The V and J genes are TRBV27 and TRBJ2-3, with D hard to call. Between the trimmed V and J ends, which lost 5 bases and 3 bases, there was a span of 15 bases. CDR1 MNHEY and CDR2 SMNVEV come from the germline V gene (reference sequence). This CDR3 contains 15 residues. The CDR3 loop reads CASSLSNYLTDTQYF. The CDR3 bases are TGTGCCAGCAGTCTAAGCAACTACCTTACAGATACGCAGTATTTT.

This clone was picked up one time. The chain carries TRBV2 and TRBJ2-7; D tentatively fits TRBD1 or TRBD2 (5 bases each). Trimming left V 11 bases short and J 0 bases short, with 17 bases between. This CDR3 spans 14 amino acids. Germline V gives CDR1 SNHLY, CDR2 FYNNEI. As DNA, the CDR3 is TGTGCCGTAGGGTACGAGGGGACCTCCTACGAGCAGTACTTC. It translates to CAVGYEGTSYEQYF.

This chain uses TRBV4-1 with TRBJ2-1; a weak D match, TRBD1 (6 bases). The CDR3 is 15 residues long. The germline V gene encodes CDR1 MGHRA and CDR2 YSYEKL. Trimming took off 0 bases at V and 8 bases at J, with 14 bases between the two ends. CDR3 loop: CASSQERPGVDEQFF. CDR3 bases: TGCGCCAGCAGCCAAGAGCGACCAGGGGTGGATGAGCAGTTCTTC.

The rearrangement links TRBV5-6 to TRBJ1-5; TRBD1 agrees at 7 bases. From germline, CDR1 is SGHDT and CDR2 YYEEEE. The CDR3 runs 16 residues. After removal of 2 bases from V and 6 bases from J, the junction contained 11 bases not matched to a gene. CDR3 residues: CASSLKRQGLIQPQHF. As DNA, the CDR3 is TGTGCCAGCAGCTTAAAACGACAGGGTTTGATTCAGCCCCAGCATTTT.

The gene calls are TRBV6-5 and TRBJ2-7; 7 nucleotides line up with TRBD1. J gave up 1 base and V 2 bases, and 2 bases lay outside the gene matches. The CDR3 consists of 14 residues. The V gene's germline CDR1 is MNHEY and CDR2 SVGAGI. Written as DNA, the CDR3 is TGTGCCAGCAGTTACCAGGGGGTTTCCTACGAGCAGTACTTC. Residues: CASSYQGVSYEQYF.

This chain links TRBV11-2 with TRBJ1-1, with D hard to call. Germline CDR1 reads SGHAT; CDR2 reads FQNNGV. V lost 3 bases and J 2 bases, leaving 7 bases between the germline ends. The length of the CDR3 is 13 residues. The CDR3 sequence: CASSLEGNTEAFF. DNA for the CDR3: TGTGCCAGCAGCTTGGAGGGTAACACTGAAGCTTTCTTT. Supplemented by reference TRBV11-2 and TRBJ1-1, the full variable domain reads EAGVAQSPRYKIIEKRQSVAFWCNPISGHATLYWYQQILGQGPKLLIQFQNNGVVDDSQLPKDRFSAERLKGVDSTLKIQPAKLEDSAVYLCASSLEGNTEAFFGQGTRLTVV.

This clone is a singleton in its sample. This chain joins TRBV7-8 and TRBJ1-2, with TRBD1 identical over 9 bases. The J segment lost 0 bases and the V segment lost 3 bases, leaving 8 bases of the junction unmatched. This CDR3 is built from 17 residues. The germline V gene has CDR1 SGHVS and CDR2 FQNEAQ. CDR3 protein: CASSLGQGGYSNYGYTF. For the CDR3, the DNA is TGTGCCAGCAGCTTGGGACAGGGAGGTTATTCTAACTATGGCTACACCTTC.

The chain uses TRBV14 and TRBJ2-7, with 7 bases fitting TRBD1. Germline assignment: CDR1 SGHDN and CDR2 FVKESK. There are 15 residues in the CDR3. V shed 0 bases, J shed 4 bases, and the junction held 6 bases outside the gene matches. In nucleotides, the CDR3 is TGTGCCAGCAGCCAAGAGAGGACAGGATTGTACGAGCAGTACTTC. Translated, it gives CASSQERTGLYEQYF.